This T cell receptor (beta chain) emerged from a study of blood T cell repertoires in COVID-19. Assay used: immunoSEQ multiplex PCR; TCRdb lists only in-frame clones, some missing. This table holds about 320,000 clones, roughly 82% found once. Looked up from germline, CDR1 is SGHKS and CDR2 is YYEKEE (reference sequence). The CDR3 runs to 17 residues. V trimming: 4 bases; J trimming: 10 bases; junction bases outside the gene matches: 14. Sequencing was carried out using peripheral blood. The chain joins TRBV5-5 to TRBJ2-4; 13 bases are shared with TRBD2. This TCR derives from a woman aged 45-59 years with acute or convalescent COVID-19. The CDR3 coding sequence is TGTGCCAGCAGCCCCGGCGGGACTAGCGGGGCTGTATATATTCAGTACTTC. It encodes CASSPGGTSGAVYIQYF.